Listed below are T cell receptor beta chains from one sample, sequenced in a study of Ad26.COV2.S vaccination and SARS-CoV-2 variants. The method was immunoSEQ multiplex PCR; TCRdb's version includes in-frame clones alone and lacks a portion of them. The sample lists approximately 250,000 clones; 70% to 90% were seen once. Sequencing used peripheral blood, obtained in a trial of Ad26.COV2.S vaccine versus placebo. Receptors were obtained from a person between 18 and 59 years old who received the Ad26.COV2.S COVID-19 vaccine or a placebo. Both conserved end residues are part of each CDR3. D genes are given only for firm matches. Expanded clones are given a class, and other clones once, few, many or no size at all.

. | TRBJ1-2 | TRBV30 | TRBD1 | CAWSGQGNYGYTF | TGTGCCTGGAGTGGACAGGGGAACTATGGCTACACCTTC
. | TRBJ2-1 | TRBV6-4 | . | CASSDSANNEQFF | TGTGCCAGCAGTGACTCGGCCAACAATGAGCAGTTCTTC
few | TRBJ2-7 | TRBV28 | . | CASSLDYSFLYEQYF | TGTGCCAGCAGTCTCGACTACAGTTTTCTCTACGAGCAGTACTTC
. | TRBJ2-1 | TRBV7-9 | . | CASSFKGLDNEQFF | TGTGCCAGCAGCTTTAAGGGGCTGGACAATGAGCAGTTCTTC
. | TRBJ1-1 | TRBV5-1 | . | CASSLEGSGTEAFF | TGCGCCAGCAGCTTGGAAGGTAGTGGCACTGAAGCTTTCTTT
. | TRBJ1-6 | TRBV5-6 | TRBD1 | CASSLAGGYNSPLHF | TGTGCCAGCAGCTTGGCAGGGGGATATAATTCACCCCTCCACTTT
once | TRBJ1-1 | TRBV5-4 | TRBD1 | CASSFGTGRVFTEAFF | TGTGCCAGCAGTTTTGGGACAGGGAGAGTTTTCACTGAAGCTTTCTTT
. | TRBJ2-3 | TRBV6-5 | . | CASSPGLLSTDTQYF | TGTGCCAGCAGTCCGGGACTCCTAAGCACAGATACGCAGTATTTT
. | TRBJ1-1 | TRBV5-4 | . | CASSLGAGTEAFF | TGTGCCAGCAGCTTGGGAGCCGGCACTGAAGCTTTCTTT
. | TRBJ2-4 | TRBV5-3 | . | CARSPKVGRAGTKNIQYF | TGTGCCAGAAGCCCCAAGGTGGGTAGGGCAGGAACCAAAAACATTCAGTACTTC
. | TRBJ2-3 | TRBV7-8 | . | CASTRRVRGPKDTQYF | TGTGCCAGCACTCGCCGAGTCCGGGGGCCGAAAGATACGCAGTATTTT
. | TRBJ2-1 | TRBV19 | . | CASSIDAGGPYNEQFF | TGTGCCAGTAGTATAGATGCCGGGGGACCCTACAATGAGCAGTTCTTC
. | TRBJ1-5 | TRBV6-5 | . | CASSYSSGGHQPQHF | TGTGCCAGCAGTTACTCGTCAGGTGGGCATCAGCCCCAGCATTTT
. | TRBJ2-2 | TRBV19 | TRBD2 | CASSSVASGRALTGELFF | TGTGCCAGTAGTTCGGTGGCTAGCGGGAGGGCCCTCACCGGGGAGCTGTTTTTT
. | TRBJ2-1 | TRBV7-9 | . | CASSLILAGGNEQFF | TGTGCCAGCAGCTTAATACTAGCCGGGGGCAATGAGCAGTTCTTC
once | TRBJ2-2 | TRBV7-8 | . | CASSPRRVSRGELFF | TGTGCCAGCAGCCCGCGTCGGGTTTCCCGGGGGGAGCTGTTTTTT
. | TRBJ1-1 | TRBV6-2/TRBV6-3 | . | CASSPPSGTEAFF | TGTGCCAGCAGCCCCCCCTCGGGCACTGAAGCTTTCTTT
once | TRBJ1-3 | TRBV4-1 | . | CASSLRALGNTIYF | TGCGCCAGCAGCCTGCGGGCGCTTGGAAACACCATATATTTT
once | TRBJ1-4 | TRBV3-1/TRBV3-2 | . | CASSQDWGRGSEKLFF | TGTGCCAGCAGCCAAGACTGGGGGAGAGGCAGTGAAAAACTGTTTTTT
once | TRBJ2-5 | TRBV9 | TRBD2 | CASSVGLAEIETQYF | TGTGCCAGCAGCGTAGGACTAGCGGAGATAGAGACCCAGTACTTC
. | TRBJ1-1 | TRBV7-8 | . | CASSREGVKAEAFF | TGTGCCAGCAGCCGCGAAGGGGTTAAGGCTGAAGCTTTCTTT
. | TRBJ1-2 | TRBV21-1 | . | CASIKGPLKGGYTF | TGTGCCAGCATCAAAGGGCCCTTGAAGGGGGGCTACACCTTC
. | TRBJ2-1 | TRBV4-1 | TRBD2 | CASSQDPVLAGNSGSYNEQFF | TGCGCCAGCAGCCAAGATCCCGTACTAGCGGGTAACTCAGGCTCCTACAATGAGCAGTTCTTC
many | TRBJ2-2 | TRBV9 | . | CASSLGGTGELFF | TGTGCCAGCAGCCTAGGGGGCACCGGGGAGCTGTTTTTT
. | TRBJ2-7 | TRBV4-3 | TRBD2 | CASSQVGGGTYEQYF | TGCGCCAGCAGCCAAGTCGGGGGGGGAACCTACGAGCAGTACTTC
few | TRBJ2-7 | TRBV19 | TRBD2 | CASSIGEGIPIYEQYF | TGTGCCAGTAGTATAGGGGAGGGCATCCCAATATACGAGCAGTACTTC
. | TRBJ1-5 | TRBV9 | . | CASTVVYRNQPQHF | TGTGCCAGCACCGTAGTCTACCGCAATCAGCCCCAGCATTTT
. | TRBJ1-1 | TRBV5-1 | TRBD1 | CASSPGQGWVTEAFF | TGCGCCAGCAGCCCAGGACAGGGGTGGGTCACTGAAGCTTTCTTT
. | TRBJ1-4 | TRBV3-1/TRBV3-2 | . | CASSQGPGNEKLFF | TGTGCCAGCAGCCAGGGTCCCGGAAATGAAAAACTGTTTTTT
. | TRBJ1-2 | TRBV7-8 | . | CASSPTIYGYTF | TGTGCCAGCAGCCCGACGATCTATGGCTACACCTTC
few | TRBJ1-4 | TRBV3-1/TRBV3-2 | TRBD1 | CASSPDTGGNEKLFF | TGTGCCAGCAGCCCAGATACAGGGGGCAATGAAAAACTGTTTTTT
. | TRBJ1-2 | TRBV4-3 | . | CASSQDRQGYYGYTF | TGCGCCAGCAGCCAAGACAGGCAGGGCTACTATGGCTACACCTTC
. | TRBJ2-5 | TRBV7-9 | TRBD2 | CASSLRLAGKETQYF | TGTGCCAGCAGCTTAAGACTAGCGGGGAAAGAGACCCAGTACTTC
few | TRBJ2-2 | TRBV19 | . | CASSKGTGELFF | TGTGCCAGTAGTAAGGGAACCGGGGAGCTGTTTTTT
. | TRBJ2-1 | TRBV6-2/TRBV6-3 | . | CASSDITTGSSYNEQFF | TGTGCCAGCAGTGACATAACAACAGGGAGCTCCTACAATGAGCAGTTCTTC
. | TRBJ2-4 | TRBV5-6 | TRBD1 | CASSLGQGYRNIQYF | TGTGCCAGCAGCTTGGGACAGGGTTACAGGAACATTCAGTACTTC
. | TRBJ2-1 | TRBV24-1 | . | CATSLNSHNEQFF | TGTGCCACCAGTTTGAACAGCCACAATGAGCAGTTCTTC
. | TRBJ2-4 | TRBV7-9 | . | CASSLSGATDIQYF | TGTGCCAGCAGCTTATCGGGGGCGACGGACATTCAGTACTTC
. | TRBJ2-1 | TRBV3-1/TRBV3-2 | . | CASSPTGKGTSSSYNEQFF | TGTGCCAGCAGCCCAACCGGCAAGGGGACCTCTAGCTCCTACAATGAGCAGTTCTTC
. | TRBJ2-2 | TRBV7-3 | . | CASSSHGLANTGELFF | TGTGCCAGCAGCTCTCACGGACTCGCGAACACCGGGGAGCTGTTTTTT
. | TRBJ2-6 | TRBV4-1 | . | CASSQDWGPWANVLTF | TGCGCCAGCAGCCAAGACTGGGGGCCCTGGGCCAACGTCCTGACTTTC
. | TRBJ1-3 | TRBV5-6 | TRBD1 | CASSTPQDRESGNTIYF | TGTGCCAGCAGCACTCCTCAGGACAGGGAATCTGGAAACACCATATATTTT